These 15 T cell receptor beta chains originate from one sample sequenced in a study of molecular identifiers for immune sequencing clone quantification. TCRdb re-called the PCR reads through MiXCR, storing one row per CDR3 protein. Among about 630,000 distinct CDR3 sequences listed, about 25% were seen once. The source material was naive CD8+ T cells from blood, with Jurkat cell RNA spiked in. Subset here: FACS-sorted CD8+CD4-CCR7+CD45RA+ naive T cells. The source is a human donor in good health. Some libraries in this study had Jurkat cell RNA spiked in.

This clonotype was seen repeatedly, ten times or more. The chain uses TRBV6-2 or TRBV6-3 and TRBJ2-7, with 10 bases identical to TRBD2. The V gene's germline CDR1 is MNHEY and CDR2 SVGEGT. V shed 5 bases and J 5 bases; nucleotides not matched to a gene: 12. CDR3 length: 16 amino acids. The CDR3 reads CASSAPTAGGPHEQYF. CDR3 sequence (DNA): TGTGCCAGCAGTGCCCCAACAGCGGGAGGGCCGCACGAGCAGTACTTC.

This chain joins TRBV20-1 and TRBJ2-7; the D gene is possibly TRBD2 (5 bases). V lost 3 bases to trimming and J lost 3 bases, with 12 bases between them. Germline assignment: CDR1 DFQATT and CDR2 SNEGSKA (reference sequence). The length of the CDR3 is 13 residues. The CDR3 bases are TGCAGTGCTAGGGGGTCTAGCTTCTACGAGCAGTACTTC. As protein: CSARGSSFYEQYF.

The chain joins TRBV12-3 or TRBV12-4 to TRBJ1-2; maybe TRBD1 (6 bases). The V end lost 6 bases, the J end lost 6 bases, and 17 bases lay between the germline ends. The CDR3 covers 14 residues. The CDR3 DNA is TGTGCCAGCAGCCGTGTGTGGGGGCTGAATGGCTACACCTTC. It specifies CASSRVWGLNGYTF.

This rearrangement joins TRBV4-3 to TRBJ1-3; D possibly corresponds to TRBD1 (5 bases). Germline V gene sequence: CDR1 LGHNA, CDR2 YSLEER. The length of the CDR3 is 16 residues. The germline V and J ends were trimmed by 6 bases and 0 bases, with 15 bases remaining between them. The CDR3 protein is CASRRDGSYSGNTIYF. DNA of the CDR3: TGCGCCAGCAGACGGGACGGATCTTACTCTGGAAACACCATATATTTT.

This clonotype was counted many times. J is TRBJ1-1 and V is TRBV4-2; D not resolved. The CDR3 length is 13 residues. V was cut by 0 bases and J by 7 bases, with 9 bases left in between. The germline CDR1 and CDR2 sequences are LGHNA and YNFKEQ. The CDR3 here is CASSQEPPGEAFF. The CDR3, as DNA: TGTGCCAGCAGCCAAGAACCCCCTGGTGAAGCTTTCTTT.

This clonotype was recorded many times. This chain uses TRBV7-9 with TRBJ2-2, with 7 bases identical to TRBD2. V shed 6 bases and J 3 bases; nucleotides not matched to a gene: 10. Germline V lookup: CDR1 SEHNR, CDR2 FQNEAQ (reference sequence). The CDR3 consists of 16 residues. CDR3 amino acids: CASSQRPAGDTGELFF. For the CDR3, the DNA is TGTGCCAGCAGTCAACGACCCGCGGGAGACACCGGGGAGCTGTTTTTT.

The sample holds a few counts of this clonotype. V usage is TRBV10-3 and J usage is TRBJ1-5; 7 nucleotides agree with TRBD1. V gave up 6 bases and J gave up 7 bases; unmatched junction bases: 6. CDR3 length equals 13 residues. CDR1 and CDR2 from the germline V gene are ENHRY and SYGVKD. CDR3 protein: CAISETGYQPQHF. The CDR3 region has the DNA TGTGCCATCAGCGAGACAGGGTACCAGCCCCAGCATTTT.

This clonotype came up a few times. This chain uses TRBV11-2 with TRBJ2-5; 7 nucleotides match TRBD1. The germline CDR1 and CDR2 sequences are SGHAT and FQNNGV. The CDR3 covers 15 residues. V gave up 1 base and J gave up 5 bases; unmatched junction bases: 7. The CDR3 here is CASSLARDSWETQYF. As DNA, the CDR3 is TGTGCCAGCAGCTTAGCCCGGGACAGTTGGGAGACCCAGTACTTC.

This clonotype was seen many times. V and J are TRBV7-9 and TRBJ2-7; 7 nucleotides align to TRBD1. The CDR3 length is 15 residues. Trimming took 2 bases from V and 0 from J; bases not matched to a gene: 4. The germline V gene has CDR1 SEHNR and CDR2 FQNEAQ (reference sequence). The CDR3 nucleotides read TGTGCCAGCAGCTTACCAGGGGACAGCTCCTACGAGCAGTACTTC. Translating gives CASSLPGDSSYEQYF.

This clonotype was found once. One base away lies a much larger clone, so this may be a sequencing read error. The chain uses TRBV7-9 and TRBJ2-5; TRBD1 might be the D (5 bases). This CDR3 has 15 amino acids. Germline CDR1 is SEHNR and CDR2 is FQNEAQ (reference sequence). The CDR3 reads CASSLGGRVAEPQYF. The CDR3 coding sequence is TGTGCCAGCAGCTTAGGCGGCAGGGTGGCAGAGCCCCAGTACTTC.

This clonotype was picked up a small number of times. This rearrangement joins TRBV7-9 to TRBJ1-1; a weak D match, TRBD1 (5 bases). Between the trimmed V and J ends, which lost 5 bases and 3 bases, there was a span of 10 bases. The germline CDR1 and CDR2 sequences are SEHNR and FQNEAQ (reference sequence). This CDR3 is built from 13 residues. CDR3 DNA: TGTGCCAGCAGCCCAATGGGGCACACTGAAGCTTTCTTT. It is translated as CASSPMGHTEAFF. The full variable domain, rest sourced from reference TRBV7-9 and TRBJ1-1, is DTGVSQNPRHKITKRGQNVTFRCDPISEHNRLYWYRQTLGQGPEFLTYFQNEAQLEKSRLLSDRFSAERPKGSFSTLEIQRTEQGDSAMYLCASSPMGHTEAFFGQGTRLTVV.

As for this clonotype: Just one base apart from a much larger clone, this may be a read error. The chain recombines TRBV6-1 with TRBJ1-1; D is ambiguous. The length of the CDR3 is 14 residues. Germline-derived CDR1 and CDR2 are MNHNS and SASEGT. CDR3 nucleotides: TGTGCCAGCCCAGTTGGGGATATGAACACTGAAGCTCTCTTT. Translating gives CASPVGDMNTEALF.

This clonotype was recorded at least ten times. The CDR3 region has the DNA TGTGCCAGCAGCAAGACCTCTAACGACAATGAGCAGTTCTTC. It specifies CASSKTSNDNEQFF. The rearrangement joins TRBV7-9 to TRBJ2-1; D is unclear. V was cut by 5 bases and J by 5 bases, with 13 bases left in between. Germline V lookup: CDR1 SEHNR, CDR2 FQNEAQ (reference sequence). CDR3 length: 14 amino acids.

A word on this clonotype: A clone one base away is much larger, so this may be a read error. The chain uses TRBV11-2 and TRBJ2-3; 11 positions agree with TRBD2. The V gene's germline CDR1 is SGHAT and CDR2 FQNNGV. The CDR3 is 15 amino acids. CDR3 coding DNA: TGTGCCGGCAGCGGACTAGCGGGTAGCACAGATACGCAGTATTTT. It codes for CAGSGLAGSTDTQYF. Variable domain in full (rest from reference TRBV11-2 and TRBJ2-3): EAGVAQSPRYKIIEKRQSVAFWCNPISGHATLYWYQQILGQGPKLLIQFQNNGVVDDSQLPKDRFSAERLKGVDSTLKIQPAKLEDSAVYLCAGSGLAGSTDTQYFGPGTRLTVL.

This clonotype has more than one count but fewer than ten. The chain is built from TRBV4-1 and TRBJ1-1, with 9 nucleotides matching TRBD1. J lost 4 bases, V lost 4 bases, and 10 bases had no gene match. The CDR3 runs 16 residues. Germline V gene data show CDR1 as MGHRA and CDR2 as YSYEKL. CDR3 protein: CASSRGTGTFVTEAFF. Written as DNA, the CDR3 is TGCGCCAGCAGCCGCGGGACAGGGACTTTTGTCACTGAAGCTTTCTTT.